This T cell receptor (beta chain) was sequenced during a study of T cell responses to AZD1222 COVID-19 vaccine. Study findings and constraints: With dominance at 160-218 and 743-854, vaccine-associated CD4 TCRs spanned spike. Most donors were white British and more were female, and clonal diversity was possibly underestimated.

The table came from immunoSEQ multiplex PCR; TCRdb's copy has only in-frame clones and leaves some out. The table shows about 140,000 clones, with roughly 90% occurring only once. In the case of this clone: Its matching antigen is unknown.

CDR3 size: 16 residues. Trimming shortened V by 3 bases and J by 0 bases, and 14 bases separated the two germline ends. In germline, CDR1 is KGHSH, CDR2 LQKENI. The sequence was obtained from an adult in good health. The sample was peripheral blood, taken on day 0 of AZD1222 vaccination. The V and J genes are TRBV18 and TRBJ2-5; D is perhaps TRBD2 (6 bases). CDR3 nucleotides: TGTGCCAGCTCACCGGGCGTGACTAGATACCAAGAGACCCAGTACTTC. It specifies CASSPGVTRYQETQYF.